One sample yielded the 6 T cell receptor beta chains listed below, sequenced in a study of shared clonotypes between healthy human individuals. TCRdb's table, derived via immunoSEQ multiplex PCR, lists solely in-frame clones and lacks some. Among 2 million to 2.5 million clones, 80% to 95% were seen once, and the ten largest hold around 0.4%. The source material was naive CD4+ T cells from PBMCs. Subset of the sample: CD45RA+ positively selected. These receptors all come from a man younger than 30 in good health. Some clones in this sample may be carry-over from other donors' samples.

The chain uses TRBV11-3 and TRBJ2-6; weak D call: TRBD1 (6 bases). V was cut by 4 bases and J by 5 bases, with 15 bases left in between. The germline CDR1 and CDR2 sequences are SGHNT and YENEEA. This CDR3 contains 16 residues. The CDR3, as DNA: TGTGCCAGCAGCTCCCCAACAGGGATACGGGCCAACGTCCTGACTTTC. This codes for CASSSPTGIRANVLTF.

The chain is built from TRBV6-1 and TRBJ2-5; perhaps TRBD1 as D (6 bases). Germline loops: CDR1 MNHNS, CDR2 SASEGT. CDR3 size: 16 residues. The germline V and J ends were trimmed by 0 bases and 7 bases, with 18 bases remaining between them. This chain's CDR3 is CASSEAADSSTGTQYF. In DNA, the CDR3 is TGTGCCAGCAGTGAAGCCGCGGACAGTTCTACGGGGACCCAGTACTTC.

The chain employs TRBV2 and TRBJ2-7; D is ambiguous. The V end was cut by 10 bases, the J end by 4 bases, with 11 bases between. Germline CDR1 and CDR2: SNHLY and FYNNEI. There are 11 residues in the CDR3. CDR3 sequence reads: CATSQAYEQYF. The CDR3 nucleotides read TGTGCCACCTCACAAGCATACGAGCAGTACTTC. The full variable domain, with the rest looked up from reference TRBV2 and TRBJ2-7, is EPEVTQTPSHQVTQMGQEVILRCVPISNHLYFYWYRQILGQKVEFLVSFYNNEISEKSEIFDDQFSVERPDGSNFTLKIRSTKLEDSAMYFCATSQAYEQYFGPGTRLTVT.

The chain uses TRBV5-8 and TRBJ2-1; possible D gene TRBD2, 6 bases. Germline V gene lookup returns CDR1 SGHTS and CDR2 YDEGEE. The CDR3 is 15 residues long. Trimming took off 0 bases at V and 6 bases at J, with 13 bases between the two ends. The CDR3 DNA sequence: TGTGCCAGCAGCTTGGAATACGGGAGAGGCAATGAGCAGTTCTTC. Amino acids: CASSLEYGRGNEQFF.

This clone occurred once. V and J are TRBV6-5 and TRBJ2-7; 8 bases align to TRBD1. The CDR3 length is 14 residues. V lost 6 bases and J lost 3; bases outside the gene matches: 7. The V gene's germline CDR1 is MNHEY and CDR2 SVGAGI. CDR3 in amino acids: CASSIGQGRYEQYF. DNA for the CDR3: TGTGCCAGCAGCATAGGACAGGGTCGCTACGAGCAGTACTTC.

The V and J genes are TRBV28 and TRBJ2-7; D assignment may be TRBD1 or TRBD2 (6 bases each). Germline V gives CDR1 MDHEN, CDR2 SYDVKM. The CDR3 covers 15 residues. The germline V and J ends were trimmed by 7 bases and 7 bases, with 23 bases remaining between them. CDR3 coding DNA: TGTGCCAGCATCTTTCAAGGGGGGAACGCTCGTGAGCAGTACTTC. Amino acids: CASIFQGGNAREQYF.